The 26 T cell receptor beta chains presented below share a single source sample, sequenced in a study of cytomegalovirus exposure and HLA in healthy donors. The PCR used 60 Vbeta and 13 Jbeta primers. Method: immunoSEQ multiplex PCR; TCRdb's copy keeps in-frame clones and lacks some. This repertoire shows 150,000 to 200,000 clones, around 81% found once; its top ten account for around 2.1%. Sequencing was done on a sample of PBMCs. All receptors come from a woman under 30 in good health and CMV-seropositive.

The genes are TRBV6-1 and TRBJ1-2, with D maybe TRBD1 (5 bases). Trimming stripped 8 bases from V and 7 bases from J, with 8 bases between. This CDR3 has 10 residues. CDR1 and CDR2 (germline): MNHNS, SASEGT. The CDR3 reads CASQGSGYTF. The CDR3 DNA reads TGTGCCAGCCAGGGATCTGGCTACACCTTC.

The chain carries TRBV6-6 and TRBJ2-1, with 9 positions matching TRBD2. Germline trimming cut 2 bases from V and 2 bases from J; bases unmatched to any gene: 4. Germline CDR1 and CDR2: MNHNY and SVGAGI (reference sequence). This CDR3 contains 16 residues. The CDR3 spells CASSYTSGGTYNEQFF. The CDR3 nucleotides read TGTGCCAGCAGTTACACAAGCGGGGGGACCTACAATGAGCAGTTCTTC.

This clone was detected a few times. The chain couples TRBV15 to TRBJ2-3, with TRBD1 matching 10 bases. Germline trimming cut 1 base from V and 6 bases from J; bases unmatched to any gene: 16. Germline lookup yields CDR1 LNHNV and CDR2 YYDKDF (reference sequence). The CDR3 is made up of 19 amino acids. The CDR3 nucleotides read TGTGCCACCAGCAGAGGCGCGGGACGGGACAGGGGTCCTTCTGATACGCAGTATTTT. Translation gives CATSRGAGRDRGPSDTQYF.

The genes are TRBV4-1 and TRBJ1-4; D is possibly TRBD1 (6 bases). The CDR3 is 15 residues long. The V gene lost 1 base and the J gene lost 10 bases, with 16 bases spanning the gap. The germline gives CDR1 MGHRA, CDR2 YSYEKL. CDR3 amino acids: CASSQAWDKGGKLFF. Here the CDR3 DNA reads TGCGCCAGCAGCCAAGCGTGGGACAAAGGGGGAAAACTGTTTTTT.

This chain connects TRBV2 to TRBJ2-7; D possibly corresponds to TRBD1 (6 bases). The CDR3 runs to 12 residues. Germline V gene sequence: CDR1 SNHLY, CDR2 FYNNEI. V shed 6 bases and J shed 8 bases, with 14 bases lying between them. CDR3 coding DNA: TGTGCCAGCAGGTATACAGGGAGTAAGCAGTACTTC. Protein product: CASRYTGSKQYF.

J is TRBJ1-1 and V is TRBV19, with D unresolved. The CDR3 totals 14 residues. Per germline, CDR1 LNHDA and CDR2 SQIVND (reference sequence). The V gene lost 7 bases and the J gene lost 10 bases, with 22 bases spanning the gap. The CDR3 is CASTPPASKQGAFF. The CDR3 DNA sequence: TGTGCCAGTACCCCACCAGCTAGCAAGCAAGGAGCTTTCTTT. Full variable domain (outside the CDR3, taken from reference TRBV19 and TRBJ1-1): DGGITQSPKYLFRKEGQNVTLSCEQNLNHDAMYWYRQDPGQGLRLIYYSQIVNDFQKGDIAEGYSVSREKKESFPLTVTSAQKNPTAFYLCASTPPASKQGAFFGQGTRLTVV.

V is TRBV9 and J is TRBJ2-5; the match to TRBD2 covers 7 bases. Germline CDR1 is SGDLS and CDR2 is YYNGEE. V lost 0 bases to trimming and J lost 5 bases; unmatched junction nucleotides: 7. This CDR3 comprises 15 residues. CDR3 loop: CASSVEGRGEETQYF. Written as DNA, the CDR3 is TGTGCCAGCAGCGTAGAGGGGAGGGGAGAGGAGACCCAGTACTTC. Full variable domain (remainder filled in from reference TRBV9 and TRBJ2-5): DSGVTQTPKHLITATGQRVTLRCSPRSGDLSVYWYQQSLDQGLQFLIQYYNGEERAKGNILERFSAQQFPDLHSELNLSSLELGDSALYFCASSVEGRGEETQYFGPGTRLLVL.

The rearrangement uses TRBV15 and TRBJ2-2; TRBD1 matches at 9 bases. This CDR3 contains 16 residues. J lost 3 bases, V lost 3 bases, and 5 bases had no gene match. Per germline, CDR1 LNHNV and CDR2 YYDKDF (reference sequence). The chain's CDR3 is CATSRGQGLDTGELFF. The CDR3 DNA reads as TGTGCCACCAGCAGGGGACAGGGCCTTGACACCGGGGAGCTGTTTTTT.

This sequence joins TRBV28 and TRBJ1-1, with 10 bases identical to TRBD1. V dropped 2 bases and J dropped 5; count of bases not matched to a gene: 5. The CDR3 spans 15 residues. Germline CDR1 is MDHEN and CDR2 is SYDVKM. CDR3 protein: CASSLGTGVWTEAFF. The DNA for the CDR3 is TGTGCCAGCAGTTTAGGGACAGGGGTTTGGACTGAAGCTTTCTTT.

The chain carries TRBV29-1 and TRBJ2-3; 8 bases line up with TRBD2. Germline CDR1 reads SQVTM; CDR2 reads ANQGSEA. The length of the CDR3 is 16 residues. The ends lost 1 base at V and 1 base at J; junction bases unmatched: 7. In DNA form, the CDR3 reads TGCAGCGTTGAAGGGTCCGGGGGGGTTGGCACAGATACGCAGTATTTT. It encodes CSVEGSGGVGTDTQYF.

J is TRBJ2-7 and V is TRBV21-1; the table's D call of TRBD2 was not tested on the DNA. TRBV21-1 is an annotated pseudogene. The CDR3 spans 16 residues. The CDR3 here is CASMTTRDAPLYEQYV. The CDR3 DNA follows: TGTGCCAGCATGACGACACGGGATGCCCCCCTCTACGAGCAGTACGTC.

This clone occurred a few times. V gene TRBV5-1 combines with J gene TRBJ1-2; D gene ambiguous. This CDR3 contains 13 residues. Germline V lookup: CDR1 SGHRS, CDR2 YFSETQ. Trimming cost V 6 bases and J 3 bases, with 12 bases left between them. CDR3 amino acids: CASKLWEDYGYTF. The CDR3 DNA reads as TGCGCCAGCAAGCTTTGGGAGGACTATGGCTACACCTTC.

The chain uses TRBV30 and TRBJ2-7, with D possibly matching TRBD2 (5 bases). The germline gives CDR1 GTSNPN, CDR2 SVGIG (reference sequence). This CDR3 contains 13 residues. The V gene lost 2 bases and the J gene lost 7 bases, with 15 bases spanning the gap. For the CDR3, the DNA is TGTGCCTGGAGTAGAGATTCTCCGGGGGAGCAGTACGTC. Translating gives CAWSRDSPGEQYV.

The chain combines TRBV27 with TRBJ2-5, with 8 bases fitting TRBD2. There are 15 residues in the CDR3. Trimming at V came to 4 bases and at J to 5 bases, leaving 9 bases not matched to a gene. Germline-derived CDR1 and CDR2 are MNHEY and SMNVEV (reference sequence). CDR3 residues: CASSSAAGGGETQYF. CDR3 nucleotides: TGTGCCAGCAGTTCGGCGGCGGGGGGTGGGGAGACCCAGTACTTC.

The rearrangement links TRBV7-2 to TRBJ2-7, with D possibly matching TRBD2 (5 bases). V lost 3 bases to trimming and J lost 1 base, with 16 bases between them. Germline V gene data show CDR1 as SGHTA and CDR2 as FQGNSA. The length of the CDR3 is 16 residues. CDR3 in DNA: TGTGCCAGCAGCTTCTGGTCAGGTCCGGGGTCCTACGAGCAGTACTTC. Encoded protein: CASSFWSGPGSYEQYF.

This clone was observed a handful of times. CDR3 sequence: CATSRLGSSDTQYF. CDR3 bases: TGTGCCACCAGCAGACTCGGGAGTTCAGATACGCAGTATTTT. The chain uses TRBV15 and TRBJ2-3; weak D call: TRBD2 (6 bases). There are 14 residues in the CDR3. The V gene lost 2 bases and the J gene lost 4 bases, with 10 bases spanning the gap. Germline lookup yields CDR1 LNHNV and CDR2 YYDKDF (reference sequence).

The chain carries TRBV30 and TRBJ2-7; tentatively, D is TRBD2 (7 bases). Trimming took 2 bases from V and 4 from J, leaving 18 bases between them. CDR1 and CDR2 (germline): GTSNPN, SVGIG (reference sequence). The CDR3 is 15 residues long. This CDR3 is CAWSRRGQAGYEQYF. In nucleotides, the CDR3 is TGTGCCTGGAGTAGGCGGGGGCAGGCTGGGTACGAGCAGTACTTC.

The CDR3 is CASSELPGQGYEAFF. The CDR3 DNA follows: TGCGCCAGCAGTGAGTTGCCGGGACAGGGGTATGAAGCTTTCTTT. J is TRBJ1-1 and V is TRBV10-2, with 10 bases identical to TRBD1. The ends lost 1 base at V and 7 bases at J; junction bases unmatched: 6. Germline CDR1 reads WSHSY; CDR2 reads SAAADI. The CDR3 runs to 15 residues.

The chain is built from TRBV6-6 and TRBJ2-5; D perhaps matches TRBD1 (6 bases). Germline V gene data show CDR1 as MNHNY and CDR2 as SVGAGI (reference sequence). This CDR3 spans 14 amino acids. Trimming took off 2 bases at V and 5 bases at J, with 12 bases between the two ends. CDR3 sequence: CASSYGQMMETQYF. CDR3 coding DNA: TGTGCCAGCAGTTACGGACAGATGATGGAGACCCAGTACTTC.

This clone was counted only a few times. The J gene is TRBJ1-5, the V gene TRBV28, with 9 bases matching TRBD1. The V gene's germline CDR1 is MDHEN and CDR2 SYDVKM. J gave up 2 bases and V 8 bases, and 7 bases lay outside the gene matches. This CDR3 comprises 15 residues. This CDR3 is CASFRQGVGNQPQHF. The CDR3 coding sequence is TGTGCCAGCTTTCGACAGGGGGTCGGCAATCAGCCCCAGCATTTT.

The chain uses TRBV2 and TRBJ2-5; weak D call: TRBD2 (6 bases). V lost 1 base, J lost 4 bases, and 10 bases lay in between. This CDR3 is 14 amino acids long. Germline CDR1 SNHLY, CDR2 FYNNEI. The CDR3 is CASSEGREVETQYF. The CDR3 DNA reads as TGTGCCAGCAGTGAAGGAAGGGAGGTAGAGACCCAGTACTTC.

V is TRBV19 and J is TRBJ2-5; 10 positions match TRBD1. CDR1 is LNHDA, CDR2 SQIVND, per germline (reference sequence). The trim removed 7 bases at V and 6 bases at J, leaving 14 bases unmatched. This CDR3 has 16 residues. The CDR3 DNA follows: TGTGCCAGTACCCCGGGACAGGGGCGACCCGAGCAGACCCAGTACTTC. This codes for CASTPGQGRPEQTQYF.

The table lists this clone with a few counts. DNA for the CDR3: TGTGCCAGCAGCCCCTACGGCAGGGGCGGAACCGGGGAGCTGTTTTTT. Translation gives CASSPYGRGGTGELFF. The V call is TRBV28, the J call TRBJ2-2; TRBD1 is a possible D gene (6 bases). This CDR3 is 16 amino acids long. Trimming shortened V by 6 bases and J by 5 bases, and 19 bases separated the two germline ends. CDR1 is MDHEN, CDR2 SYDVKM, per germline. The full variable domain, in which reference TRBV28 and TRBJ2-2 provide the parts outside the CDR3, is DVKVTQSSRYLVKRTGEKVFLECVQDMDHENMFWYRQDPGLGLRLIYFSYDVKMKEKGDIPEGYSVSREKKERFSLILESASTNQTSMYLCASSPYGRGGTGELFFGEGSRLTVL.

The chain employs TRBV7-2 and TRBJ2-3, with D uncertain. V shed 2 bases and J shed 6 bases, with 6 bases lying between them. CDR3 length: 12 amino acids. Per germline, CDR1 SGHTA and CDR2 FQGNSA. CDR3 nucleotide sequence: TGTGCCAGCAGCTTATTATCGGATACGCAGTATTTT. This translates into CASSLLSDTQYF. The entire variable domain, with the rest obtained from reference TRBV7-2 and TRBJ2-3, is as follows: GAGVSQSPSNKVTEKGKDVELRCDPISGHTALYWYRQSLGQGLEFLIYFQGNSAPDKSGLPSDRFSAERTGGSVSTLTIQRTQQEDSAVYLCASSLLSDTQYFGPGTRLTVL.

This chain connects TRBV4-3 to TRBJ1-3, with TRBD1 as a possible D gene (5 bases). There are 17 residues in the CDR3. Per the germline V gene, CDR1 is LGHNA and CDR2 is YSLEER. Between the trimmed V and J ends, which lost 1 base and 4 bases, there was a span of 17 bases. CDR3 in DNA: TGCGCCAGCAGCCAAGCTTACTCAGGGTCGTACGGAAACACCATATATTTT. Amino acids: CASSQAYSGSYGNTIYF.

The chain is built from TRBV7-3 and TRBJ2-1; the match to TRBD2 covers 7 bases. CDR1 SGHTA and CDR2 FQGTGA come from the germline V gene. The V segment lost 5 bases and the J segment 6 bases; nucleotides outside the gene matches: 16. The CDR3 spans 17 residues. CDR3 sequence (DNA): TGTGCCAGCAGCCCTCGGACTAGTGTTTTGGGGAGCAATGAGCAGTTCTTC. Its translation: CASSPRTSVLGSNEQFF.